The rows below give T cell receptor beta chains drawn from one sample of a study of blood T cell repertoires in COVID-19. Sequencing used immunoSEQ multiplex PCR; TCRdb keeps in-frame clones, though not all of them. The repertoire holds about 240,000 clones, with roughly four fifths as singletons. Specimen: peripheral blood. The receptors come from a man under 40 who had recovered from COVID-19. The CDR3 runs from the conserved cysteine through the conserved F or W. Each record gives: CDR3 DNA, CDR3 protein, clone size, V gene, J gene, D gene. D genes are given only for firm matches. Not all rows give a size; the values are once, few, many and, for expanded clones, a class.

CDR3 DNA: TGTGCCAGCAGTTACGACTCCCGAAACACCATATATTTT; CDR3 protein: CASSYDSRNTIYF; clone size: .; V gene: TRBV6-5; J gene: TRBJ1-3; D gene: .
CDR3 DNA: TGCAGCGTTGCGGGACAGGCAGATACGCAGTATTTT; CDR3 protein: CSVAGQADTQYF; clone size: .; V gene: TRBV29-1; J gene: TRBJ2-3; D gene: TRBD1
CDR3 DNA: TGTGCCAGCAGCTCGACAGGCACTAATGAAAAACTGTTTTTT; CDR3 protein: CASSSTGTNEKLFF; clone size: .; V gene: TRBV5-4; J gene: TRBJ1-4; D gene: .
CDR3 DNA: TGTGCCAGTAGTCGCAGGGACTATGGCTACACCTTC; CDR3 protein: CASSRRDYGYTF; clone size: .; V gene: TRBV19; J gene: TRBJ1-2; D gene: .
CDR3 DNA: TGTGCCAGCAGTTACGGCAGGGTGTCCCATGAGCAGTTCTTC; CDR3 protein: CASSYGRVSHEQFF; clone size: few; V gene: TRBV6-5; J gene: TRBJ2-1; D gene: .
CDR3 DNA: TGTGCCAGCTCACCGTCCGGGATCGGTACCGGGGAGCTGTTTTTT; CDR3 protein: CASSPSGIGTGELFF; clone size: few; V gene: TRBV18; J gene: TRBJ2-2; D gene: .
CDR3 DNA: TGTGCCAGCAGCTCCGGGAGGGACGCTGAAGCTTTCTTT; CDR3 protein: CASSSGRDAEAFF; clone size: once; V gene: TRBV3-1/TRBV3-2; J gene: TRBJ1-1; D gene: .
CDR3 DNA: TGCGCCAGCAGCTTGGCCGGGGGACTCACCGGGCGGGTCTATGGCTACACCTTC; CDR3 protein: CASSLAGGLTGRVYGYTF; clone size: .; V gene: TRBV5-1; J gene: TRBJ1-2; D gene: .
CDR3 DNA: TGTGCCAGCAGTTCTCCCGGGACAGGAGTTCAGCCCCAGCATTTT; CDR3 protein: CASSSPGTGVQPQHF; clone size: .; V gene: TRBV28; J gene: TRBJ1-5; D gene: TRBD1
CDR3 DNA: TGTGCCAGCTCACCGAGGGACAGCGGGGAGCTGTTTTTT; CDR3 protein: CASSPRDSGELFF; clone size: .; V gene: TRBV18; J gene: TRBJ2-2; D gene: TRBD1
CDR3 DNA: TGTGCCAGCAGTTTCGGCGGGGTAGCCCAAGAGACCCAGTACTTC; CDR3 protein: CASSFGGVAQETQYF; clone size: .; V gene: TRBV2; J gene: TRBJ2-5; D gene: .
CDR3 DNA: TGTGCCAGCAGCGATCAAGCAGGGTACGAGCAGTACTTC; CDR3 protein: CASSDQAGYEQYF; clone size: .; V gene: TRBV13; J gene: TRBJ2-7; D gene: .
CDR3 DNA: TGTGCCAGCAGCTCATCAGGGGGTACCTACGAGCAGTACTTC; CDR3 protein: CASSSSGGTYEQYF; clone size: .; V gene: TRBV9; J gene: TRBJ2-7; D gene: TRBD1
CDR3 DNA: TGTGCCAGCAGTGAAGCGCTTACCAGGGGGAAAACAGATACGCAGTATTTT; CDR3 protein: CASSEALTRGKTDTQYF; clone size: .; V gene: TRBV2; J gene: TRBJ2-3; D gene: TRBD1
CDR3 DNA: TGTGCCAGCAGCCCCGACCCAGGGGTTTCTGGAAACACCATATATTTT; CDR3 protein: CASSPDPGVSGNTIYF; clone size: .; V gene: TRBV3-1/TRBV3-2; J gene: TRBJ1-3; D gene: .
CDR3 DNA: TGTGCCAGTACCCCGGGTCTCAATCAGCCCCAGCATTTT; CDR3 protein: CASTPGLNQPQHF; clone size: .; V gene: TRBV12-3/TRBV12-4; J gene: TRBJ1-5; D gene: .
CDR3 DNA: TGTGCCAGCAGCTTAGCAGGCTCCTACAATGAGCAGTTCTTC; CDR3 protein: CASSLAGSYNEQFF; clone size: .; V gene: TRBV11-3; J gene: TRBJ2-1; D gene: .
CDR3 DNA: TGTGCCAGCAGTATCGACGCAGACTTACTCAAGAGCTATGGCTACACCTTC; CDR3 protein: CASSIDADLLKSYGYTF; clone size: .; V gene: TRBV28; J gene: TRBJ1-2; D gene: .
CDR3 DNA: TGTGCCGTGACCCCGGGGACAACTGAAGCTTTCTTT; CDR3 protein: CAVTPGTTEAFF; clone size: .; V gene: TRBV2; J gene: TRBJ1-1; D gene: .
CDR3 DNA: TGCAGCGCACTAACAGGGAACGAAAAACTGTTTTTT; CDR3 protein: CSALTGNEKLFF; clone size: .; V gene: TRBV29-1; J gene: TRBJ1-4; D gene: .
CDR3 DNA: TGTGCCAGCAGCACCCGGGACAGCAACTCTGGAAACACCATATATTTT; CDR3 protein: CASSTRDSNSGNTIYF; clone size: .; V gene: TRBV7-8; J gene: TRBJ1-3; D gene: TRBD1
CDR3 DNA: TGTGCCAGCAGTTACCACAACCTGGGACAGCAAGAGACCCAGTACTTC; CDR3 protein: CASSYHNLGQQETQYF; clone size: .; V gene: TRBV6-5; J gene: TRBJ2-5; D gene: TRBD1
CDR3 DNA: TGTGCCAGCTCACCAAGCCTTTTCGGACAGGGTAATAATGAGCAGTTCTTC; CDR3 protein: CASSPSLFGQGNNEQFF; clone size: .; V gene: TRBV18; J gene: TRBJ2-1; D gene: TRBD1
CDR3 DNA: TGTGCCAGCAGCTTGGTACAGCTCACCGGGGAGCTGTTTTTT; CDR3 protein: CASSLVQLTGELFF; clone size: once; V gene: TRBV5-6; J gene: TRBJ2-2; D gene: .
CDR3 DNA: TGTGCCAGCAGATCAGGACAGGGATGGGAAAAACTGTTTTTT; CDR3 protein: CASRSGQGWEKLFF; clone size: .; V gene: TRBV6-5; J gene: TRBJ1-4; D gene: TRBD1
CDR3 DNA: TGTGCCAGCGCCAACAGGGCCGGAGAAAATGAAAAACTGTTTTTT; CDR3 protein: CASANRAGENEKLFF; clone size: .; V gene: TRBV27; J gene: TRBJ1-4; D gene: .
CDR3 DNA: TGTGCCACCACGACAGGGGACAGAGGCTACACCTTC; CDR3 protein: CATTTGDRGYTF; clone size: few; V gene: TRBV27; J gene: TRBJ1-2; D gene: TRBD1
CDR3 DNA: TGTGCCAGCACCTCCCGGACAGGGGGCACTGAAGCTTTCTTT; CDR3 protein: CASTSRTGGTEAFF; clone size: few; V gene: TRBV2; J gene: TRBJ1-1; D gene: TRBD1
CDR3 DNA: TGTGCCAGCAGCTTAGTATCAGGGTTAGATACGCAGTATTTT; CDR3 protein: CASSLVSGLDTQYF; clone size: .; V gene: TRBV13; J gene: TRBJ2-3; D gene: .
CDR3 DNA: TGTGCCAGTTGCGACCGGGACAGGATCTATGGCTACACCTTC; CDR3 protein: CASCDRDRIYGYTF; clone size: .; V gene: TRBV27; J gene: TRBJ1-2; D gene: TRBD1
CDR3 DNA: TGTGCCAGTAGTATGGCCCGGGGGGTCGGAGAGACCCAGTACTTC; CDR3 protein: CASSMARGVGETQYF; clone size: .; V gene: TRBV19; J gene: TRBJ2-5; D gene: TRBD2
CDR3 DNA: TGTGCCAGCAGCGGGGAACAGGGGGCTCAAGAGACCCAGTACTTC; CDR3 protein: CASSGEQGAQETQYF; clone size: once; V gene: TRBV5-4; J gene: TRBJ2-5; D gene: TRBD1
CDR3 DNA: TGTGCCAGCAGCCTCCGGGGGAGCTCTGGAAACACCATATATTTT; CDR3 protein: CASSLRGSSGNTIYF; clone size: .; V gene: TRBV5-5; J gene: TRBJ1-3; D gene: .
CDR3 DNA: TGTGCCAGCACCCCGGGACAGGGTGAGCAGTTCTTC; CDR3 protein: CASTPGQGEQFF; clone size: .; V gene: TRBV6-5; J gene: TRBJ2-1; D gene: TRBD1
CDR3 DNA: TGTGCCACGGGACAAAACACCGGGGAGCTGTTTTTT; CDR3 protein: CATGQNTGELFF; clone size: .; V gene: TRBV10-3; J gene: TRBJ2-2; D gene: .
CDR3 DNA: TGCAGTACGACTCATGAGCGAGAGCAGTTCTTC; CDR3 protein: CSTTHEREQFF; clone size: .; V gene: TRBV20-1; J gene: TRBJ2-1; D gene: .
CDR3 DNA: TGTGCCAGCATTCCAGGGTTCATGAACACTGAAGCTTTCTTT; CDR3 protein: CASIPGFMNTEAFF; clone size: .; V gene: TRBV28; J gene: TRBJ1-1; D gene: .
CDR3 DNA: TGTGCTAGTGGTTTGTCCTTAAACGGTTCACCCCTCCACTTT; CDR3 protein: CASGLSLNGSPLHF; clone size: .; V gene: TRBV12-5; J gene: TRBJ1-6; D gene: .